This TCR beta chain came from a study of Graves' ophthalmopathy and Graves' hyperthyroidism. This clonotype was seen at least ten times. Amplified material comprised TCR beta CDR3 regions derived from RNA transcripts. First-round RT-PCR with HTBI primers preceded a second-round multiplex PCR. TCRdb used MiXCR to reprocess the multiplex PCR reads, holding one entry per CDR3 protein. Here the sample spans about 740,000 distinct CDR3 sequences, roughly two fifths being singletons. This clonotype was obtained from an adult man with Graves' ophthalmopathy. Sample: peripheral blood.

CDR3 amino acids: CSATDGTSGSETQYF. The CDR3 DNA is TGCAGCGCCACCGACGGGACTAGCGGGAGCGAGACCCAGTACTTC. The chain employs TRBV29-1 and TRBJ2-5; 14 nucleotides agree with TRBD2. The ends lost 7 bases at V and 5 bases at J; junction bases unmatched: 9. Germline V CDR1 and CDR2: SQVTM, ANQGSEA. The CDR3 runs to 15 residues.